This TCR beta chain was observed in a study of shared clonotypes between healthy human individuals. The naive CD8 fraction comprised CD45RO-negative cells positively selected for CCR7 and excluded terminally differentiated effector memory CD45RA+ cells. Trimming pared 3 bases from V and 4 bases from J, leaving 10 bases between. This CDR3 comprises 14 residues. CDR1 is LNHDA and CDR2 is SQIVND in the germline V gene (reference sequence). The method was immunoSEQ multiplex PCR; TCRdb's version includes in-frame clones alone and lacks a portion of them. The table has around 1,900,000 clones, approximately 92% seen once. Concerning this clone: Other DNA sequences from this sample encode an identical CDR3 as well.

The TCR comes from a man between 18 and 35 years old in good health. Some clones in this sample may be carry-over from other donors' samples. V usage is TRBV19 and J usage is TRBJ1-5; D not certain. The sequencing input was naive CD8+ T cells from PBMCs. CDR3 DNA sequence: TGTGCCAGTAGTATTTATGGGAGTAATCAGCCCCAGCATTTT. This sequence encodes CASSIYGSNQPQHF.